A single sample gave rise to the 29 T cell receptor beta chains below, sequenced in a study of blood T cell repertoires in COVID-19. The repertoire was sequenced with immunoSEQ multiplex PCR; TCRdb's copy has only in-frame clones and lacks some. The sample holds almost 250,000 clones, about 89% seen once. The specimen was PBMCs or T cells enriched from blood (not recorded which). The source is a woman aged 25 to 39 who had recovered from COVID-19.

The rearrangement links TRBV4-1 to TRBJ2-1, with TRBD2 matching 14 bases. The ends lost 2 bases at V and 8 bases at J; junction bases unmatched: 2. Looked up from germline, CDR1 is MGHRA and CDR2 is YSYEKL. The CDR3 spans 15 residues. The CDR3 protein is CASSQPGLAGDEQFF. The DNA for the CDR3 is TGCGCCAGCAGCCAACCGGGACTAGCGGGAGATGAGCAGTTCTTC.

The chain has TRBV27 and TRBJ1-1, with 7 bases aligning to TRBD1. V was clipped by 4 bases and J by 0 bases; unmatched bases: 8. This CDR3 has 16 residues. Germline-derived CDR1 and CDR2 are MNHEY and SMNVEV (reference sequence). CDR3 DNA: TGTGCCAGCAGTTCCCGACAGGGAAGCATGAACACTGAAGCTTTCTTT. Amino acids: CASSSRQGSMNTEAFF.

This clone was seen a single time. This chain links TRBV28 with TRBJ1-2; D is undetermined. The V and J ends lost 3 bases and 7 bases respectively, with 15 bases between them. The germline V gene has CDR1 MDHEN and CDR2 SYDVKM. The CDR3 is 14 residues long. The DNA for the CDR3 is TGTGCCAGCAGTTTCTGGTCCGGGGAGGGTGGCTACACCTTC. It encodes CASSFWSGEGGYTF.

The chain joins TRBV28 to TRBJ2-5; TRBD2 matches 7 bases. Trimming at V came to 7 bases and at J to 1 base, leaving 9 bases not matched to a gene. The CDR3 covers 15 residues. CDR1 MDHEN and CDR2 SYDVKM come from the germline V gene. The CDR3 is CASTEASGLQETQYF. The CDR3 coding sequence is TGTGCCAGCACCGAGGCTAGCGGACTCCAAGAGACCCAGTACTTC.

The chain is built from TRBV28 and TRBJ1-2; D is perhaps TRBD1 (6 bases). Germline CDR1 MDHEN, CDR2 SYDVKM. Trimming took off 4 bases at V and 7 bases at J, with 22 bases between the two ends. The CDR3 has 16 residues. Here the CDR3 DNA reads TGTGCCAGCAGTTCCGGAGTACCACCTACCAGGGGTGGCTACACCTTC. Amino acid sequence: CASSSGVPPTRGGYTF.

The genes are TRBV11-2 and TRBJ2-5, with 7 bases matching TRBD2. V lost 5 bases and J lost 2; bases outside the gene matches: 5. CDR1 and CDR2 (germline): SGHAT, FQNNGV. The CDR3 is 14 residues long. CDR3 region: CASSPGTNQETQYF. DNA for the CDR3: TGTGCCAGCAGCCCCGGGACTAATCAAGAGACCCAGTACTTC.

The chain has TRBV12-3 or TRBV12-4 and TRBJ1-5; D is unclear. The CDR3 length is 13 residues. Trimming took off 2 bases at V and 5 bases at J, with 7 bases between the two ends. Written as DNA, the CDR3 is TGTGCCAGCAGTTTATCCGCAGATCAGCCCCAGCATTTT. It codes for CASSLSADQPQHF.

The rearrangement joins TRBV9 to TRBJ1-1, with D possibly matching TRBD1 (6 bases). CDR3 length: 19 amino acids. The V gene lost 0 bases and the J gene lost 1 base, with 22 bases spanning the gap. CDR1 is SGDLS, CDR2 YYNGEE, per germline. DNA for the CDR3: TGTGCCAGCAGCGTAGGGAATAAGATAGGGGGAGCCTCGAACACTGAAGCTTTCTTT. The encoded protein is CASSVGNKIGGASNTEAFF.

The CDR3 is CASSGTRDRGRGREKLFF. For the CDR3, the DNA is TGTGCCAGCAGTGGGACCCGGGACAGGGGGCGCGGAAGGGAAAAACTGTTTTTT. The rearrangement uses TRBV6-4 and TRBJ1-4, with 12 bases matching TRBD1. This CDR3 region has 18 residues. The V segment lost 4 bases and the J segment 8 bases; nucleotides outside the gene matches: 14. CDR1 and CDR2 from the germline V gene are MRHNA and SNTAGT.

The chain recombines TRBV29-1 with TRBJ1-1; 9 bases match TRBD1. Germline lookup yields CDR1 SQVTM and CDR2 ANQGSEA. The CDR3 totals 17 residues. V was clipped by 6 bases and J by 5 bases; unmatched bases: 19. CDR3 in DNA: TGCAGCGTCCAAAATACAGGGACAGGGAAAAAGGGGACTGAAGCTTTCTTT. Translating gives CSVQNTGTGKKGTEAFF.

This chain joins TRBV15 and TRBJ1-3; D unresolved. There are 15 residues in the CDR3. V dropped 1 base and J dropped 0 bases, with 7 bases sitting between them. CDR1 is LNHNV, CDR2 YYDKDF, per germline (reference sequence). CDR3 loop: CATSRGRSSGNTIYF. The CDR3 DNA sequence: TGTGCCACCAGCAGAGGACGGAGCTCTGGAAACACCATATATTTT.

This clone was seen more than once but under ten times. The chain uses TRBV15 and TRBJ2-1; no definite D call. The CDR3 totals 14 residues. Germline V gene sequence: CDR1 LNHNV, CDR2 YYDKDF (reference sequence). Trimming removed 0 bases at V and 8 bases at J, with 11 bases between. This CDR3 is CATSRDHGGDEQFF. CDR3 DNA: TGTGCCACCAGCAGAGATCATGGCGGCGATGAGCAGTTCTTC.

The chain has TRBV7-2 and TRBJ1-4; 8 nucleotides match TRBD1. After removal of 3 bases from V and 7 bases from J, the junction contained 7 bases not matched to a gene. CDR3 length equals 15 residues. CDR1 and CDR2 from the germline V gene are SGHTA and FQGNSA. The CDR3: CASSFDRGRAEKLFF. CDR3 DNA sequence: TGTGCCAGCAGCTTCGACAGGGGCAGGGCTGAAAAACTGTTTTTT.

This chain's CDR3 is CASSLAGQGAIGNTIYF. CDR3 DNA sequence: TGTGCCAGCAGCTTAGCGGGACAGGGGGCGATCGGAAACACCATATATTTT. The chain employs TRBV7-2 and TRBJ1-3, with 12 bases matching TRBD1. CDR3 length: 17 residues. CDR1 and CDR2 from the germline V gene are SGHTA and FQGNSA. V trimming: 0 bases; J trimming: 4 bases; junction bases outside the gene matches: 4.

The CDR3 sequence is CATSRRTGRYNEQFF. The CDR3 bases are TGTGCCACCAGCCGCAGGACAGGGCGCTACAATGAGCAGTTCTTC. The chain has TRBV15 and TRBJ2-1, with 8 positions matching TRBD1. This CDR3 has 15 residues. In germline, CDR1 is LNHNV, CDR2 YYDKDF (reference sequence). Unmatched junction bases numbered 6, after V lost 5 bases and J lost 3 bases.

The chain joins TRBV5-1 to TRBJ2-5; D is ambiguous. Germline V lookup: CDR1 SGHRS, CDR2 YFSETQ. V was cut by 3 bases and J by 1 base, with 7 bases left in between. This CDR3 has 13 residues. The CDR3 DNA sequence: TGCGCCAGCAGCTCCCGTCCCCAAGAGACCCAGTACTTC. This codes for CASSSRPQETQYF.

The gene calls are TRBV4-3 and TRBJ2-1, with no clear D. The CDR3 spans 15 residues. Germline CDR1 and CDR2: LGHNA and YSLEER. Deletions cut 2 bases from V and 0 bases from J, with 8 bases between. This CDR3 is CASSQYRSSYNEQFF. The CDR3 DNA reads TGCGCCAGCAGCCAATACAGAAGCTCCTACAATGAGCAGTTCTTC.

The chain recombines TRBV5-1 with TRBJ1-2, with D hard to call. V lost 0 bases to trimming and J lost 6 bases, with 6 bases between them. This CDR3 contains 12 residues. Germline CDR1 reads SGHRS; CDR2 reads YFSETQ. CDR3 in DNA: TGCGCCAGCAGCTTGGCAGGTGATGGCTACACCTTC. Translated: CASSLAGDGYTF.

The chain recombines TRBV7-9 with TRBJ1-3; 9 bases match TRBD1. CDR3 size: 15 residues. In germline, CDR1 is SEHNR, CDR2 FQNEAQ (reference sequence). J lost 0 bases, V lost 5 bases, and 2 bases had no gene match. DNA of the CDR3: TGTGCCAGCAGCCGGGACAGGGCCTCTGGAAACACCATATATTTT. The encoded protein is CASSRDRASGNTIYF.

V and J are TRBV5-4 and TRBJ1-1; 9 bases align to TRBD1. In germline, CDR1 is SGHNT, CDR2 YYREEE (reference sequence). The CDR3 loop spans 14 amino acids. The V gene end was trimmed by 4 bases and the J gene end by 5 bases; junction bases not matched to a gene: 6. CDR3 sequence: CASSPKTGGTEAFF. The CDR3 nucleotides are TGTGCCAGCAGCCCTAAGACAGGGGGGACTGAAGCTTTCTTT. The full variable domain, in which reference TRBV5-4 and TRBJ1-1 provide the parts outside the CDR3, is ETGVTQSPTHLIKTRGQQVTLRCSSQSGHNTVSWYQQALGQGPQFIFQYYREEENGRGNFPPRFSGLQFPNYSSELNVNALELDDSALYLCASSPKTGGTEAFFGQGTRLTVV.

This chain uses TRBV4-3 with TRBJ1-3, with unresolved D. Trimming left V 5 bases short and J 0 bases short, with 17 bases between. Germline V gene sequence: CDR1 LGHNA, CDR2 YSLEER. This CDR3 region has 17 residues. As DNA, the CDR3 is TGCGCCAGCAGCTCCTTCTCCGCACGGGGCTCTGGAAACACCATATATTTT. Residues: CASSSFSARGSGNTIYF.

The genes are TRBV5-6 and TRBJ1-2; no definite D call. V was trimmed by 3 bases and J by 8 bases, leaving 8 bases between them. Per the germline V gene, CDR1 is SGHDT and CDR2 is YYEEEE. The CDR3 is 11 amino acids. The CDR3 region has the DNA TGTGCCAGCAGCTCGGGTGGCGGCTACACCTTC. Its protein product is CASSSGGGYTF.

This clone was seen a single time. The chain employs TRBV19 and TRBJ2-1; the D gene is possibly TRBD1 (6 bases). The germline V and J ends were trimmed by 10 bases and 8 bases, with 18 bases remaining between them. Germline V gene sequence: CDR1 LNHDA, CDR2 SQIVND (reference sequence). The CDR3 loop spans 13 amino acids. The CDR3 is CAIRDTKAHEQFF. DNA for the CDR3: TGTGCCATCCGGGACACTAAAGCCCATGAGCAGTTCTTC.

This sequence joins TRBV9 and TRBJ2-1; 9 bases map to TRBD1. The CDR3 loop spans 16 amino acids. V shed 0 bases, J shed 9 bases, and the junction held 10 bases outside the gene matches. Germline-derived CDR1 and CDR2 are SGDLS and YYNGEE. CDR3 amino acids: CASSVAGTGFIGEQFF. The CDR3 coding sequence is TGTGCCAGCAGCGTAGCTGGGACAGGGTTCATCGGTGAGCAGTTCTTC.

The chain couples TRBV2 to TRBJ1-2; possibly TRBD1 for D (6 bases). Looked up from germline, CDR1 is SNHLY and CDR2 is FYNNEI. CDR3 length equals 15 residues. The ends were cut back, 7 bases at V and 3 bases at J, with 18 bases in the middle. CDR3: CASNMGEGVHYGYTF. The CDR3, as DNA: TGTGCCAGCAATATGGGTGAGGGGGTTCACTATGGCTACACCTTC.

The gene calls are TRBV13 and TRBJ2-7; TRBD1 matches 8 bases. CDR3 length: 15 residues. V shed 5 bases and J 5 bases; nucleotides not matched to a gene: 11. The germline V gene has CDR1 PRHDT and CDR2 FYEKMQ (reference sequence). CDR3 region: CASSPTDRGTDEQYF. The CDR3 DNA reads as TGTGCCAGCAGCCCGACCGACAGGGGTACAGACGAGCAGTACTTC.

This clone was observed a few times. The J gene is TRBJ1-1, the V gene TRBV5-6; no clear D. Germline values: CDR1 SGHDT, CDR2 YYEEEE. The CDR3 sequence is 12 residues long. With 4 bases removed from V and 11 bases from J, the gap between germline ends came to 15 bases. The CDR3 bases are TGTGCCAGCAGCCAAAGTATAGGGAGGGCTTTCTTT. This codes for CASSQSIGRAFF.

This sequence joins TRBV18 and TRBJ2-5; a weak D match, TRBD2 (6 bases). CDR3 length: 13 residues. With 2 bases removed from V and 5 bases from J, the gap between germline ends came to 9 bases. Germline CDR1 KGHSH, CDR2 LQKENI. The CDR3 protein is CASSPGGKETQYF. The CDR3 coding sequence is TGTGCCAGCTCACCAGGGGGGAAGGAGACCCAGTACTTC.

The rearrangement links TRBV28 to TRBJ1-4; TRBD1 might be the D (6 bases). Germline V gene data show CDR1 as MDHEN and CDR2 as SYDVKM. V lost 6 bases to trimming and J lost 6 bases, with 11 bases between them. The CDR3 has 13 residues. The chain's CDR3 is CASSQGRDEKLFF. CDR3 DNA: TGTGCCAGCAGCCAGGGGAGGGATGAAAAACTGTTTTTT.